Listed here are 22 T cell receptor beta chains from one sample, sequenced in a study of T cell repertoires in aging, cancer and after chemotherapy. Multiplex touch-down PCR with TRB-A/B primers amplified rearranged V-D-J TRB sequences. TCRdb reprocessed the multiplex PCR reads with MiXCR, giving one entry per CDR3 protein. The table has around 10,000 distinct CDR3 sequences, 32% seen once; the top ten hold approximately 3.4%. Peripheral blood genomic DNA, not sorted cells or RNA, was the template. Sequencing was performed on blood. The origin of the receptors is a human donor in good health.

This clonotype was seen more than once but under ten times. The rearrangement links TRBV19 to TRBJ1-2, with 7 positions matching TRBD1. V lost 7 bases, J lost 8 bases, and 10 bases stayed unmatched. Germline V gene sequence: CDR1 LNHDA, CDR2 SQIVND (reference sequence). The CDR3 covers 13 residues. The CDR3 nucleotides read TGTGCCAGTACCCAGGGGGGGTTCCGAGGCTACACCTTC. As protein: CASTQGGFRGYTF.

This clonotype showed up just a few times. This rearrangement joins TRBV12-3 or TRBV12-4 to TRBJ2-7, with 7 bases lining up with TRBD1. Germline trimming cut 5 bases from V and 2 bases from J; bases unmatched to any gene: 6. This CDR3 has 14 residues. Here the CDR3 reads CASSPWDSPYEQYF. The CDR3 bases are TGTGCCAGCAGTCCCTGGGACAGCCCCTACGAGCAGTACTTC.

The CDR3 sequence is CASSNRMVYYGYTF. CDR3 bases: TGTGCCAGTAGTAACAGGATGGTCTACTATGGCTACACCTTC. The chain combines TRBV19 with TRBJ1-2, with D maybe TRBD1 (5 bases). Per germline, CDR1 LNHDA and CDR2 SQIVND (reference sequence). This CDR3 is built from 14 residues. V dropped 4 bases and J dropped 3 bases, with 12 bases sitting between them. Drawing the rest from reference TRBV19 and TRBJ1-2, the complete variable domain is DGGITQSPKYLFRKEGQNVTLSCEQNLNHDAMYWYRQDPGQGLRLIYYSQIVNDFQKGDIAEGYSVSREKKESFPLTVTSAQKNPTAFYLCASSNRMVYYGYTFGSGTRLTVV.

This clonotype appeared a few times. V and J are TRBV28 and TRBJ2-2, with D unclear. The germline V gene encodes CDR1 MDHEN and CDR2 SYDVKM. This CDR3 has 13 amino acids. The ends were cut back, 2 bases at V and 3 bases at J, with 4 bases in the middle. CDR3 loop: CASSLAHTGELFF. The CDR3 nucleotides read TGTGCCAGCAGTTTAGCCCACACCGGGGAGCTGTTTTTT.

V gene TRBV29-1 combines with J gene TRBJ1-1; 7 nucleotides align to TRBD1. CDR1 and CDR2 from the germline V gene are SQVTM and ANQGSEA. The CDR3 contains 13 residues. Losses at the gene ends were 4 bases for V and 10 bases for J; bases not matched to a gene: 12. The CDR3 DNA is TGCAGCGTTGCGGGGGGTGACAGGGAAGGAGCTTTCTTT. It encodes CSVAGGDREGAFF.

Concerning this clonotype: Relative to the germline gene, one junction end is altered; a read error may explain this. This chain uses TRBV4-2 with TRBJ2-5; 8 nucleotides match TRBD1. This CDR3 spans 15 amino acids. The germline gives CDR1 LGHNA, CDR2 YNFKEQ. The CDR3 is CASSQGRTGKETQYF. DNA for the CDR3: TGCGCCAGCAGCCAAGGGAGGACAGGGAAAGAGACCCAGTACTTC.

This clonotype is medium-sized by share. V gene TRBV19 combines with J gene TRBJ2-3, with D possibly matching TRBD1 (5 bases). The CDR3 is 12 residues long. With 5 bases removed from V and 5 bases from J, the gap between germline ends came to 8 bases. Germline V gene lookup returns CDR1 LNHDA and CDR2 SQIVND (reference sequence). The CDR3 DNA sequence: TGTGCCAGTAGTTTTACAGGAGATACGCAGTATTTT. It yields the protein CASSFTGDTQYF.

In its sample, this clonotype was seen a few times. Sequence at one end of the junction differs from germline and may be a read error. The chain has TRBV10-3 and TRBJ2-2, with D hard to call. This CDR3 comprises 14 residues. In germline, CDR1 is ENHRY, CDR2 SYGVKD. The DNA for the CDR3 is TGCGCCAGCAGTCCTAGGGCGAACACCGGGGAGCTGTTTTTT. This codes for CASSPRANTGELFF.

This clonotype was observed a handful of times. The gene calls are TRBV6-5 and TRBJ2-3, with TRBD2 identical over 16 bases. Germline V gives CDR1 MNHEY, CDR2 SVGAGI. The junction had 9 bases not matched to a gene; V was cut back by 5 bases and J by 4 bases. The CDR3 has 18 residues. The CDR3 DNA reads TGTGCCAGCAGTGAAGCGCCGGGACTAGCGGGGGGGCCAGATACGCAGTATTTT. Its protein is CASSEAPGLAGGPDTQYF.

This chain links TRBV6-4 with TRBJ1-6; the match to TRBD1 covers 7 bases. Germline CDR1 is MRHNA and CDR2 is SNTAGT. The trim removed 5 bases at V and 9 bases at J, leaving 10 bases unmatched. CDR3 length equals 15 residues. CDR3 DNA sequence: TGTGCCAGCAGTCCCCCCCTGACAGGGTCTTCACCCCTCCACTTT. Its translation: CASSPPLTGSSPLHF.

This clonotype is judged medium-sized (0.01 to 0.1%). The CDR3 region is CASSLEGSSGNTIYF. In DNA, the CDR3 is TGTGCCAGCAGCTTAGAGGGCAGCTCTGGAAACACCATATATTTT. This chain joins TRBV11-3 and TRBJ1-3; D is unclear. V gave up 0 bases and J gave up 0 bases, with 6 bases separating them. The germline gives CDR1 SGHNT, CDR2 YENEEA. This CDR3 region has 15 residues.

This sequence joins TRBV5-1 and TRBJ2-7; 9 nucleotides line up with TRBD2. After removal of 4 bases from V and 5 bases from J, the junction contained 10 bases not matched to a gene. The CDR3 spans 15 residues. CDR1 and CDR2 from the germline V gene are SGHRS and YFSETQ. CDR3 sequence reads: CASSLAGTSLHEQYF. In nucleotides, the CDR3 is TGCGCCAGCAGCCTCGCCGGGACTAGCCTGCACGAGCAGTACTTC.

By share of the sample, this clonotype is medium-sized. This chain uses TRBV12-3 or TRBV12-4 with TRBJ2-2; D remains unclear. The CDR3 covers 14 residues. V was cut by 2 bases and J by 0 bases, with 4 bases left in between. CDR3 loop: CASSLLSNTGELFF. DNA for the CDR3: TGTGCCAGCAGTTTATTGTCGAACACCGGGGAGCTGTTTTTT.

This clonotype is labeled as medium-sized. CDR3 nucleotides: TGCAGCGTTGGTTCGAGCGAAGCCCAGCATTTT. This translates into CSVGSSEAQHF. J is TRBJ1-5 and V is TRBV29-1; the D is unclear. Trimming removed 4 bases from V and 11 bases from J, with 12 bases in between. From germline, CDR1 is SQVTM and CDR2 ANQGSEA. The CDR3 consists of 11 residues.

The V gene is TRBV12-3 or TRBV12-4, the J gene TRBJ1-2, with TRBD1 matching over 7 bases. This CDR3 contains 17 residues. The V gene end was trimmed by 5 bases and the J gene end by 3 bases; junction bases not matched to a gene: 15. CDR3 protein: CASSGYRGSFRDYGYTF. The CDR3 nucleotides read TGTGCCAGCAGTGGCTACAGGGGATCTTTTCGAGACTATGGCTACACCTTC.

The chain links TRBV5-6 to TRBJ1-4; D remains unclear. CDR3 length: 15 residues. Trimming stripped 4 bases from V and 4 bases from J, with 14 bases between. Germline CDR1 reads SGHDT; CDR2 reads YYEEEE. This chain's CDR3 is CASSLRPENNEKLFF. In nucleotides, the CDR3 is TGTGCCAGCAGCCTCCGCCCAGAGAATAATGAAAAACTGTTTTTT.

The rearrangement uses TRBV19 and TRBJ1-4, with D uncertain. Germline V gene data show CDR1 as LNHDA and CDR2 as SQIVND (reference sequence). The V end lost 3 bases, the J end lost 7 bases, and 9 bases lay between the germline ends. The CDR3 has 13 residues. The CDR3 region is CASSIGPFEKLFF. For the CDR3, the DNA is TGTGCCAGTAGTATCGGACCGTTTGAAAAACTGTTTTTT.

This rearrangement joins TRBV19 to TRBJ1-5; the D gene is possibly TRBD1 (5 bases). The germline gives CDR1 LNHDA, CDR2 SQIVND (reference sequence). The germline V and J ends were trimmed by 6 bases and 3 bases, with 15 bases remaining between them. This CDR3 spans 15 amino acids. CDR3 sequence reads: CASRRTGTNNQPQHF. As DNA, the CDR3 is TGTGCCAGTAGACGTACCGGGACTAACAATCAGCCCCAGCATTTT.

The chain employs TRBV6-2 or TRBV6-3 and TRBJ1-5; D gene unclear. The CDR3 runs 13 residues. V lost 3 bases to trimming and J lost 5 bases, with 8 bases between them. Germline V lookup: CDR1 MNHEY, CDR2 SVGEGT. CDR3 residues: CASSYVGYQPQHF. CDR3 DNA: TGTGCCAGCAGTTATGTAGGGTATCAGCCCCAGCATTTT.

This clonotype has only a few counts. The chain combines TRBV6-5 with TRBJ2-5; D perhaps matches TRBD1 (5 bases). In germline, CDR1 is MNHEY, CDR2 SVGAGI. V lost 2 bases and J lost 4, with 14 bases in between. The CDR3 is 15 residues long. The CDR3 DNA follows: TGTGCCAGCAGTTACCACTACAGGTCGGGAGAGACCCAGTACTTC. This encodes CASSYHYRSGETQYF.

This clonotype was observed a few times. The chain links TRBV19 to TRBJ1-1; TRBD1 agrees at 7 bases. Per germline, CDR1 LNHDA and CDR2 SQIVND (reference sequence). V dropped 7 bases and J dropped 4; count of bases not matched to a gene: 6. The CDR3 extends over 13 amino acids. The CDR3 reads CASTDRAGTEAFF. The CDR3 nucleotides read TGTGCCAGTACAGACAGGGCGGGCACTGAAGCTTTCTTT.

V and J are TRBV29-1 and TRBJ2-7, with 9 bases aligning to TRBD1. V was pared by 6 bases and J by 5 bases, with 14 bases of the junction left unmatched. The CDR3 runs 15 residues. Per the germline V gene, CDR1 is SQVTM and CDR2 is ANQGSEA. The CDR3 DNA is TGCAGCGTCAAACCGGCGAGGACAGGGGCCAACGAGCAGTACTTC. This translates into CSVKPARTGANEQYF.